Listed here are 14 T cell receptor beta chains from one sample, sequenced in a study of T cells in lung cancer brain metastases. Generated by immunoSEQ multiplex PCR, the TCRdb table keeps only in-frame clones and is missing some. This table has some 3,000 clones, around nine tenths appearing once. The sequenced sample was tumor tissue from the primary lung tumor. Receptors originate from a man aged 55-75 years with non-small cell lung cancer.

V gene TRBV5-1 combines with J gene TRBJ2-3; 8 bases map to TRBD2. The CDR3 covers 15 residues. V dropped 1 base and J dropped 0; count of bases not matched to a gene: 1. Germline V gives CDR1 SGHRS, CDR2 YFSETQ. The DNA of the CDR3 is TGCGCCAGCAGCTTGAGCGGGGGCAGCACAGATACGCAGTATTTT. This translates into CASSLSGGSTDTQYF. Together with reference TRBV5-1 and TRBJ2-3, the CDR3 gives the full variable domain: KAGVTQTPRYLIKTRGQQVTLSCSPISGHRSVSWYQQTPGQGLQFLFEYFSETQRNKGNFPGRFSGRQFSNSRSEMNVSTLELGDSALYLCASSLSGGSTDTQYFGPGTRLTVL.

The CDR3 DNA reads TGCGCCAGCAGCTTGGCAGGGGGACCGAACACCGGGGAGCTGTTTTTT. This translates into CASSLAGGPNTGELFF. The chain links TRBV5-1 to TRBJ2-2; TRBD1 aligns across 7 bases. V dropped 0 bases and J dropped 0; count of bases not matched to a gene: 2. Germline V lookup: CDR1 SGHRS, CDR2 YFSETQ. This CDR3 has 16 residues.

The CDR3 sequence is CATATRYEQYF. For the CDR3, the DNA is TGCGCCACCGCCACACGATACGAGCAGTACTTC. V is TRBV10-2 and J is TRBJ2-7, with D unclear. The CDR3 is made up of 11 amino acids. Germline loops: CDR1 WSHSY, CDR2 SAAADI. The V end was cut by 10 bases, the J end by 4 bases, with 11 bases between.

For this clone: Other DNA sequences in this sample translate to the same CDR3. This CDR3 reads CSVSPGQGAIDYTF. The CDR3 DNA sequence: TGCAGCGTGAGCCCGGGACAGGGAGCTATAGACTATACCTTC. V gene TRBV29-1 combines with J gene TRBJ1-2, with 9 positions matching TRBD1. The V and J ends lost 6 bases and 14 bases, in that order; junction bases with no gene match: 19. The CDR3 runs 14 residues. Germline V gene data show CDR1 as SQVTM and CDR2 as ANQGSEA.

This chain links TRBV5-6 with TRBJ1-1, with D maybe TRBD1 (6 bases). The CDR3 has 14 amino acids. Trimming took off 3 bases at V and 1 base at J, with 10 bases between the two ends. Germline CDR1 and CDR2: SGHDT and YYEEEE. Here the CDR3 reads CASSSGGRNTEAFF. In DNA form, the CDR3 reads TGTGCCAGCAGCTCCGGGGGCAGGAACACTGAAGCTTTCTTT.

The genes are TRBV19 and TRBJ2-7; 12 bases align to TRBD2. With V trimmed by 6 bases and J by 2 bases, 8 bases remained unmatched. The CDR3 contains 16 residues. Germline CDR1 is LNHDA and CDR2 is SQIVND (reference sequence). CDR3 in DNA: TGTGCCAGTAGGACTAGCGGGAGCCTCGGGACCTACGAGCAGTACTTC. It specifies CASRTSGSLGTYEQYF.

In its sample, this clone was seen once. This CDR3 is CSAQEGSRYTF. Written as DNA, the CDR3 is TGCAGTGCCCAAGAGGGGAGCCGCTACACCTTC. The chain carries TRBV20-1 and TRBJ1-2; the D gene is possibly TRBD1 (5 bases). CDR1 and CDR2 from the germline V gene are DFQATT and SNEGSKA (reference sequence). This CDR3 region has 11 residues. V gave up 6 bases and J gave up 9 bases, with 14 bases separating them.

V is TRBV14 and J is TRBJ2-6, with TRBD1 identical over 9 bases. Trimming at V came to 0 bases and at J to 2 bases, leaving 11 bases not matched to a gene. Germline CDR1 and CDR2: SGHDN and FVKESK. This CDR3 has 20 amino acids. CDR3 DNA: TGTGCCAGCAGCCAAGAGCGCGGGACAGGGTTAAATCCTGGGGCCAACGTCCTGACTTTC. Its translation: CASSQERGTGLNPGANVLTF.

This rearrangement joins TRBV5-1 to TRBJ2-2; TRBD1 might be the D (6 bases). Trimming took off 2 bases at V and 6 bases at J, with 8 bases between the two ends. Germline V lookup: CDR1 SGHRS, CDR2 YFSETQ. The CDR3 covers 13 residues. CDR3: CASSLQGAGELFF. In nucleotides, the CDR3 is TGCGCCAGCAGCTTACAGGGCGCCGGGGAGCTGTTTTTT.

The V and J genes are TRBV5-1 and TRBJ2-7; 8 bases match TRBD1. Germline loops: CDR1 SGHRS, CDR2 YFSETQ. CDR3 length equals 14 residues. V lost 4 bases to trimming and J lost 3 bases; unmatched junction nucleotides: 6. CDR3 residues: CASSVGQEIYEQYF. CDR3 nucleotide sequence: TGCGCCAGCAGCGTGGGACAGGAGATCTACGAGCAGTACTTC.

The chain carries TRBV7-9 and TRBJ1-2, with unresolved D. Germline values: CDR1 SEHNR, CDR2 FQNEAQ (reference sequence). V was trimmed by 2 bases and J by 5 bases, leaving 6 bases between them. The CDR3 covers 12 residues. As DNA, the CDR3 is TGTGCCAGCAGCTTAAAGGAGTATGGCTACACCTTC. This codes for CASSLKEYGYTF.

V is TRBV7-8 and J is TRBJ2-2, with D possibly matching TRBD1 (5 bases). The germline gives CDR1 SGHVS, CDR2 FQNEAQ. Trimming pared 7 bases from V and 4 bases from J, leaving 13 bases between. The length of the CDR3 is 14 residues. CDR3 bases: TGTGCCAGCACTCGAGGTGGGGCCACCGGGGAGCTGTTTTTT. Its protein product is CASTRGGATGELFF.

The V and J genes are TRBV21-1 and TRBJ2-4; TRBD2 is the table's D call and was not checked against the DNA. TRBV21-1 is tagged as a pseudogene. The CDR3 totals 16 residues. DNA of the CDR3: TGTGCCAGCATCCTAGGACTTCGCCTAGCCAAAAACATTCAGTACTTC. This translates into CASILGLRLAKNIQYF.

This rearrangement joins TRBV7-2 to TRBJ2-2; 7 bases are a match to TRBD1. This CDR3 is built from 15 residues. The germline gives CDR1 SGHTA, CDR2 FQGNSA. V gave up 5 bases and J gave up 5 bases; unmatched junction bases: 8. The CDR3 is CASSIRQGGTGELFF. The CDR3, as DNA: TGTGCCAGCAGCATCAGACAGGGTGGGACCGGGGAGCTGTTTTTT.